This T cell receptor (beta chain) originates from a study of blood T cells in healthy people across ages (dated by TCRdb to the mid-2010s). In terms of the full investigation: In model experiments, roughly one uniquely barcoded TCR beta cDNA molecule per two T cells was captured by template switching. To track age-related changes in TCR beta repertoire diversity, the study relied on deep sequencing normalized with unique cDNA molecular identifiers. Donors were grouped into four age groups: young (average roughly 16 years), middle-aged (roughly 37), aged (about 59) and long-lived (approximately 82). To avoid experimental bias, donors of different ages were randomly spread across the sequencing lanes. The study analyzed two additional independent replicas of 1 million unique cDNA reads from the same blood draw for two donors, one aged 18 to 29 and one aged 80 or older.

About this clonotype: The antigen it binds to is not known. No base quality information exists; no much larger clone differs at one position.

The full study reports these points: Compared with the aged group, the long-lived group had more naive CD4+ T cells, fewer expanded clones and increased TCR diversity, a pattern suggesting age selection. Estimates of total diversity based on one million sequenced T cells were considered lower bounds and underestimates. Conclusive comparison of naive and antigen-experienced compartments was prevented by the profiling of bulk unsorted PBMCs. Donor CMV infection status was unknown, potentially confounding age-related changes in expanded clonotypes. Observed TCR beta diversity correlated strongly with the percentage of naive T cells measured by flow cytometry. As age increased, observed TCR beta diversity per million T cells dropped in a roughly linear way, and a significant reduction was already evident by age 40.

Systemically healthy Caucasian individuals from Russia, some 38 in total and aged about 6 to 90 years, were included as donors. Approximately 9 milliliters of peripheral blood were collected from each donor into EDTA-treated Vacutainer tubes. Ficoll-Paque density-gradient centrifugation was used to isolate PBMCs, with at least 6.5 million per sample. Trizol reagent was used to extract total RNA from PBMCs, with at least 6 micrograms per sample. For every donor, an aliquot of PBMCs went through flow cytometry to measure the percentages of naive CD45RAhigh/CD27high T cells. Library preparation was by 5' RACE. Sequencing was carried out with an Illumina HiSeq 2500. The second PCR ran for about 7 to 11 cycles and used a J-beta primer mix along with a sample-barcoded 5' primer. A template-switch 5' adaptor carrying 12 random nucleotides introduced a unique molecular identifier onto each TCR beta cDNA molecule. At least 2.5 million CDR3-containing paired-end reads were obtained from each sample. All of the RNA was converted into first-strand cDNA using the Mint cDNA synthesis kit, with a TRBC-specific oligonucleotide serving as the primer. All cDNA was treated with uracil-DNA glycosylase and then went through a first 18-cycle PCR with the universal primers M1SS and BC2_uni_R. As for the original processing: For normalization, 1 million high-quality reads, each with a distinct molecular identifier, were randomly selected from each sample. Reads with shared molecular identifiers were discarded instead of being binned into consensus sequences. MiTCR, run with a Q25 quality threshold and the strictest error-elimination algorithm, handled CDR3 identification, clonotype clustering and error correction. A nonparametric unseen species model using Euler transformation provided a lower-bound estimate of total TCR beta diversity. The raw public data were reprocessed by TCRdb itself: fastp quality trimming at Q25, MiXCR clonotype calling, in-frame beta chains only. Under each unique CDR3 protein, matching rows form one entry showing the most common genes and DNA. In this record, the V and J calls reflect TCRdb's handling and not the investigators' own analysis. The sample has hundreds of thousands of distinct CDR3 sequences on record, roughly 48% of them singletons. The biggest ten clones account for 20% to 25% of the sample.

Sequenced sample: blood. The source of this sequence is a man older than 75 in good health.

The encoded CDR3 is CASTRLGNEQFF. The DNA sequence is TGTGCCAGCACACGACTAGGTAATGAGCAGTTCTTC. Recombination joined TRBV12-3 or TRBV12-4 with TRBJ2-1; D gene: possibly TRBD2, on 6 matching bases. The V end loses 7 bases and the J end loses 7 bases, and a stretch of 11 bases separates them. From cysteine to phenylalanine, the CDR3 is 12 amino acids long. Only CDR3 DNA remains: 36 bases, in frame from the first base.